This T cell receptor beta chain is from a study of T cell repertoires in cytomegalovirus infection. Study at large: CMV infection plus the matching HLA type was flagged by public TCR beta signatures.

The CDR3 has 17 residues. The germline gives CDR1 MNHEY, CDR2 SVGAGI. With 6 bases clipped from V and 3 bases from J, the junction kept 12 bases outside the gene matches. Study conclusions and caveats: CMV carriers with the relevant HLA were identified by cumulative public TCR beta family frequency. Clonotype analysis showed dominance of the ex vivo response by HLA-C-restricted CMV-specific TCR beta clonotypes.

TCRdb re-analysed the reads in MiXCR, keeping a single row per CDR3 protein. This sample has about 190,000 distinct CDR3 sequences; 28% occur once, and the top ten carry roughly 29%. Notes on this clonotype: What it binds is unknown.

Sequenced material: PBMCs. The sequence derives from a human donor in good health (CMV status not recorded). Some clones in this sample may be carry-over from other donors' samples. J is TRBJ2-2 and V is TRBV6-5; 8 positions agree with TRBD2. CDR3 sequence reads: CASRLLAGGSHTGELFF. CDR3 coding DNA: TGTGCCAGCAGGCTACTTGCGGGGGGCTCCCACACCGGGGAGCTGTTTTTT.